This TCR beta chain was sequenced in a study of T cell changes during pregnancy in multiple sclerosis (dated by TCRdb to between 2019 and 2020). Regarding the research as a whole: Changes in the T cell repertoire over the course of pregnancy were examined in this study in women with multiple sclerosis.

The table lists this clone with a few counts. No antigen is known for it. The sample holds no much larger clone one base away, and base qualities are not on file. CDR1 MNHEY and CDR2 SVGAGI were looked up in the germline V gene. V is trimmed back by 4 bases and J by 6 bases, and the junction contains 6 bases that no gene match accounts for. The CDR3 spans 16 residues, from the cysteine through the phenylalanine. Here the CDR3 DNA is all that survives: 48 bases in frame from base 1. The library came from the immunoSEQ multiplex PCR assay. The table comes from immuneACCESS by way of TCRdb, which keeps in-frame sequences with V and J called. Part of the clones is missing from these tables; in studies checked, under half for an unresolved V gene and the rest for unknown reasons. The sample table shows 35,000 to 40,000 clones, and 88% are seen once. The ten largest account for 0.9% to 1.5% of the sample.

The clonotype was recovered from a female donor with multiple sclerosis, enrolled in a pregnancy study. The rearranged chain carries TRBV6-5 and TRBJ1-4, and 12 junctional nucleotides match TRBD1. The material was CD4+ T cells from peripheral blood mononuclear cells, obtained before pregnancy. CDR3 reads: CASSSGTGGLDEKLFF. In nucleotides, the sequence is TGTGCCAGCAGTTCCGGGACAGGGGGCTTGGATGAAAAACTGTTTTTT.